This T cell receptor (beta chain) came from a study of blood T cell repertoires in COVID-19. Whole-study context: Researchers got acute and convalescent COVID-19 samples from the United States, Italy and Spain. Sources were T cells, B-cell-depleted T cells, or PBMCs; the material itself was cDNA or gDNA.

Authors' processing steps: It was from reference gene primer amplification that nucleated cell counts were estimated. Data came from immunoSEQ multiplex PCR; TCRdb stores just in-frame clones and leaves some out. V and J calls plus clone size are reproduced from that table; the DNA served to infer D and trimming. The sample has more than 95,000 clones; about 85% are singletons. Trimming cost V 1 base and J 2 bases, with 5 bases left between them. Germline values: CDR1 MNHNS, CDR2 SASEGT. The CDR3 spans 13 residues. Regarding this clone: Other DNA sequences from this sample encode an identical CDR3 as well.

Input material: peripheral blood. The V gene is TRBV6-1, the J gene TRBJ1-1; no clear D. The receptor comes from a woman aged 80 or over with acute or convalescent COVID-19. The CDR3 DNA follows: TGTGCCAGCAGTGAAGGGCTTAACACTGAAGCTTTCTTT. Translated: CASSEGLNTEAFF.